The 25 T cell receptor beta chains listed next were all sequenced from one sample in a study of radiotherapy plus CTLA-4 blockade in lung cancer. The protocol was immunoSEQ multiplex PCR, while the TCRdb copy is restricted to in-frame clones and leaves out a portion. The table includes about 39,000 clones, 75% to 80% detected once. Sequenced here: peripheral blood, sampled from a patient treated with radiotherapy plus ipilimumab. Receptors originate from a human donor with non-small cell lung cancer that progressed on radiotherapy plus ipilimumab.

V usage is TRBV21-1 and J usage is TRBJ2-4; the table's D call, TRBD1, has no DNA check behind it. TRBV21-1 is reported as a pseudogene. The CDR3 contains 15 residues. For the CDR3, the DNA is TGTGCCAGCAGCAAGTCCGCCAGTATAAAAAACATTCAGTACTTC. It yields the protein CASSKSASIKNIQYF.

The chain links TRBV4-1 to TRBJ2-1, with D perhaps TRBD2 (7 bases). This CDR3 has 15 amino acids. V was pared by 6 bases and J by 4 bases, with 16 bases between. Germline CDR1 MGHRA, CDR2 YSYEKL. The chain's CDR3 is CASSNGGGLYNEQFF. The CDR3 coding sequence is TGCGCCAGCAGTAACGGCGGGGGCCTGTACAATGAGCAGTTCTTC.

The chain employs TRBV12-5 and TRBJ2-1; 9 bases are a match to TRBD2. The germline V gene encodes CDR1 LGHNT and CDR2 FRNRAP. The CDR3 consists of 18 residues. The V gene end was trimmed by 3 bases and the J gene end by 0 bases; junction bases not matched to a gene: 9. CDR3 sequence: CASGLGSGGPDSYNEQFF. Here the CDR3 DNA reads TGTGCTAGTGGTTTAGGTAGCGGGGGACCCGACTCCTACAATGAGCAGTTCTTC.

The chain joins TRBV5-6 to TRBJ1-1; D uncertain. This CDR3 comprises 13 residues. V dropped 3 bases and J dropped 1 base, with 7 bases sitting between them. Looked up from germline, CDR1 is SGHDT and CDR2 is YYEEEE. The CDR3 loop reads CASSSPGNTEAFF. DNA of the CDR3: TGTGCCAGCAGCTCCCCAGGGAACACTGAAGCTTTCTTT.

V is TRBV5-1 and J is TRBJ1-1; 7 nucleotides agree with TRBD1. V shed 3 bases and J 1 base; nucleotides not matched to a gene: 6. From germline, CDR1 is SGHRS and CDR2 YFSETQ. CDR3 length: 15 amino acids. CDR3: CASSWKGTENTEAFF. Here the CDR3 DNA reads TGCGCCAGCAGCTGGAAAGGGACAGAGAACACTGAAGCTTTCTTT.

CDR3 in DNA: TGTGCCAGCGAGCAGGAGGGGCGGGTCACCAATCAGCCCCAGCATTTT. It translates to CASEQEGRVTNQPQHF. The chain carries TRBV19 and TRBJ1-5; D possibly corresponds to TRBD1 (5 bases). The CDR3 consists of 16 residues. V lost 9 bases to trimming and J lost 3 bases, with 21 bases between them. Germline V gene sequence: CDR1 LNHDA, CDR2 SQIVND (reference sequence).

This chain uses TRBV6-5 with TRBJ2-1, with a possible D match to TRBD1 (5 bases). With 6 bases removed from V and 6 bases from J, the gap between germline ends came to 15 bases. This CDR3 is 14 amino acids long. In germline, CDR1 is MNHEY, CDR2 SVGAGI. The CDR3 loop is CASSFPGKTNEQFF. The CDR3 DNA reads as TGTGCCAGCAGCTTTCCAGGGAAAACCAATGAGCAGTTCTTC.

This clone was detected only once. The chain carries TRBV5-4 and TRBJ2-7, with D unclear. The germline CDR1 and CDR2 sequences are SGHNT and YYREEE (reference sequence). The germline V and J ends were trimmed by 4 bases and 6 bases, with 8 bases remaining between them. The CDR3 consists of 11 residues. The DNA of the CDR3 is TGTGCCAGCAGCGTCGCCGGCGAGCAGTACTTC. As protein: CASSVAGEQYF.

V usage is TRBV18 and J usage is TRBJ2-3, with 7 nucleotides matching TRBD1. Germline assignment: CDR1 KGHSH and CDR2 LQKENI. The CDR3 sequence is 16 residues long. V shed 6 bases and J 0 bases; nucleotides not matched to a gene: 9. The CDR3 DNA follows: TGTGCCAGCTCTCCCCTACAGGGGCGTAGCACAGATACGCAGTATTTT. Residues: CASSPLQGRSTDTQYF.

V gene TRBV27 combines with J gene TRBJ1-2; TRBD1 might be the D (6 bases). Between the trimmed V and J ends, which lost 2 bases and 2 bases, there was a span of 15 bases. The CDR3 has 16 residues. Germline values: CDR1 MNHEY, CDR2 SMNVEV (reference sequence). Here the CDR3 DNA reads TGTGCCAGCAGTTTAAGGCAGGGGAGGGGAAACTATGGCTACACCTTC. It is translated as CASSLRQGRGNYGYTF.

V gene TRBV19 combines with J gene TRBJ1-5; 7 bases line up with TRBD1. Germline lookup yields CDR1 LNHDA and CDR2 SQIVND (reference sequence). The trim removed 5 bases at V and 4 bases at J, leaving 8 bases unmatched. There are 15 residues in the CDR3. CDR3: CASSPPGTANQPQHF. In nucleotides, the CDR3 is TGTGCCAGTAGTCCCCCGGGGACAGCTAATCAGCCCCAGCATTTT.

This clone was detected only once. The V and J genes are TRBV18 and TRBJ2-2; the match to TRBD1 covers 7 bases. With 0 bases clipped from V and 9 bases from J, the junction kept 4 bases outside the gene matches. CDR3 length: 14 amino acids. Per the germline V gene, CDR1 is KGHSH and CDR2 is LQKENI. The CDR3 sequence is CASSPPQGVRELFF. The CDR3 DNA reads as TGTGCCAGCTCACCACCTCAGGGGGTCAGGGAGCTGTTTTTT.

The rearrangement joins TRBV5-1 to TRBJ2-5; 10 bases fit TRBD1. CDR3 length: 14 amino acids. Unmatched junction bases numbered 4, after V lost 3 bases and J lost 5 bases. Germline CDR1 reads SGHRS; CDR2 reads YFSETQ. The CDR3 DNA sequence: TGCGCCAGCAGCTCCGGGACAGGGGTGGAGACCCAGTACTTC. Translation gives CASSSGTGVETQYF.

This clone was counted between two and nine times. The chain links TRBV5-1 to TRBJ2-5; possibly TRBD2 for D (6 bases). The CDR3 has 15 residues. Trimming took 4 bases from V and 5 from J, leaving 18 bases between them. Per germline, CDR1 SGHRS and CDR2 YFSETQ. This CDR3 is CASSQDPGGAETQYF. CDR3 DNA sequence: TGCGCCAGCAGCCAGGACCCAGGCGGGGCGGAGACCCAGTACTTC. Full variable domain (rest looked up from reference TRBV5-1 and TRBJ2-5): KAGVTQTPRYLIKTRGQQVTLSCSPISGHRSVSWYQQTPGQGLQFLFEYFSETQRNKGNFPGRFSGRQFSNSRSEMNVSTLELGDSALYLCASSQDPGGAETQYFGPGTRLLVL.

The V and J genes are TRBV6-1 and TRBJ2-5; TRBD2 agrees at 13 bases. Germline V gene sequence: CDR1 MNHNS, CDR2 SASEGT. The length of the CDR3 is 17 residues. The V and J ends lost 4 bases and 5 bases, in that order; junction bases with no gene match: 10. The CDR3 bases are TGTGCCAGCAGTGCCCATCGACTAGCGGGGGGCCGGGAGACCCAGTACTTC. Translated: CASSAHRLAGGRETQYF.

The rearrangement links TRBV19 to TRBJ1-3; the D gene is possibly TRBD1 (5 bases). Per germline, CDR1 LNHDA and CDR2 SQIVND (reference sequence). The CDR3 length is 14 residues. Trimming took 6 bases from V and 2 from J, leaving 11 bases between them. The CDR3: CASRDQGAGNTIYF. CDR3 nucleotide sequence: TGTGCCAGTAGGGATCAGGGTGCTGGAAACACCATATATTTT.

The chain recombines TRBV2 with TRBJ2-7, with D unresolved. The CDR3 is made up of 12 amino acids. Trimming removed 1 base from V and 6 bases from J, with 7 bases in between. Germline V gene data show CDR1 as SNHLY and CDR2 as FYNNEI. The CDR3 loop is CASSEERSEQYF. Written as DNA, the CDR3 is TGTGCCAGCAGTGAAGAGAGGTCCGAGCAGTACTTC. Using reference TRBV2 and TRBJ2-7 for the parts outside the CDR3, the full variable domain is EPEVTQTPSHQVTQMGQEVILRCVPISNHLYFYWYRQILGQKVEFLVSFYNNEISEKSEIFDDQFSVERPDGSNFTLKIRSTKLEDSAMYFCASSEERSEQYFGPGTRLTVT.

This sequence joins TRBV29-1 and TRBJ2-1; 8 bases map to TRBD2. The CDR3 has 15 amino acids. The V gene end was trimmed by 5 bases and the J gene end by 5 bases; junction bases not matched to a gene: 11. Germline CDR1 reads SQVTM; CDR2 reads ANQGSEA. The CDR3 sequence: CSVKRGTRADNEQFF. The CDR3 bases are TGCAGCGTTAAACGAGGGACTAGGGCAGACAATGAGCAGTTCTTC.

The chain links TRBV9 to TRBJ1-3; D uncertain. Germline values: CDR1 SGDLS, CDR2 YYNGEE. The V gene lost 0 bases and the J gene lost 0 bases, with 10 bases spanning the gap. CDR3 size: 16 residues. The CDR3: CASSVGAGRSGNTIYF. DNA of the CDR3: TGTGCCAGCAGCGTAGGCGCAGGCCGCTCTGGAAACACCATATATTTT.

This clone was seen more than once but under ten times. The chain joins TRBV9 to TRBJ2-1, with TRBD1 as a possible D gene (8 bases). Trimming pared 6 bases from V and 7 bases from J, leaving 23 bases between. Germline V gene data show CDR1 as SGDLS and CDR2 as YYNGEE. This CDR3 contains 16 residues. Written as DNA, the CDR3 is TGTGCCAGCAACGACGACAGGGGAGGGACGGGGAATGAGCAGTTCTTC. Translation gives CASNDDRGGTGNEQFF.

The chain combines TRBV18 with TRBJ2-3, with 9 bases lining up with TRBD2. Germline trimming cut 2 bases from V and 2 bases from J; bases unmatched to any gene: 5. Per germline, CDR1 KGHSH and CDR2 LQKENI. CDR3 length: 16 residues. CDR3 nucleotide sequence: TGTGCCAGCTCACCATTGGCGGGGGGGCCCACAGATACGCAGTATTTT. Encoded protein: CASSPLAGGPTDTQYF.

The chain has TRBV4-3 and TRBJ2-5, with 13 bases aligning to TRBD2. Germline CDR1 LGHNA, CDR2 YSLEER. The CDR3 is made up of 17 amino acids. V was pared by 1 base and J by 4 bases, with 6 bases of the junction left unmatched. The CDR3 region has the DNA TGCGCCAGCAGCCAAGGGCCGGGACTAGCGGGATCAGAGACCCAGTACTTC. Translated, it gives CASSQGPGLAGSETQYF.

This clone was observed a few times. CDR3 sequence (DNA): TGTGCCAGCAACGGACTAGCGGGGCGTCTCGGCGAGCAGTACTTC. This gives the protein CASNGLAGRLGEQYF. The rearrangement joins TRBV2 to TRBJ2-7, with 12 positions matching TRBD2. The trim removed 7 bases at V and 6 bases at J, leaving 10 bases unmatched. Germline-derived CDR1 and CDR2 are SNHLY and FYNNEI. CDR3 size: 15 residues.

This chain links TRBV2 with TRBJ2-3; D is unresolved. V gave up 5 bases and J gave up 0 bases, with 18 bases separating them. This CDR3 comprises 17 residues. Germline values: CDR1 SNHLY, CDR2 FYNNEI. The CDR3 region is CASSRNGPNLSTDTQYF. CDR3 nucleotide sequence: TGTGCCAGCAGTAGAAATGGGCCCAACCTGAGCACAGATACGCAGTATTTT.

The genes are TRBV9 and TRBJ1-1, with TRBD1 identical over 8 bases. The length of the CDR3 is 14 residues. The junction had 7 bases not matched to a gene; V was cut back by 4 bases and J by 5 bases. CDR1 and CDR2 (germline): SGDLS, YYNGEE. The CDR3 here is CASSHQDRGTEAFF. The DNA for the CDR3 is TGTGCCAGCAGCCATCAAGACAGGGGTACTGAAGCTTTCTTT. The entire variable domain, with the rest obtained from reference TRBV9 and TRBJ1-1, is as follows: DSGVTQTPKHLITATGQRVTLRCSPRSGDLSVYWYQQSLDQGLQFLIQYYNGEERAKGNILERFSAQQFPDLHSELNLSSLELGDSALYFCASSHQDRGTEAFFGQGTRLTVV.